The T cell receptor (beta chain) under discussion was sequenced for a study of Ad26.COV2.S vaccination and SARS-CoV-2 variants. Across the study: The authors gave Ad26.COV2.S intramuscularly, either once or twice 56 days apart.

As concerns this clone: Its antigen is unknown.

Sequencing used immunoSEQ multiplex PCR; TCRdb keeps in-frame clones, though not all of them. There are roughly 400,000 clones in the sample; 80% to 95% occur only once, and 1.5% to 2% lies in the top ten. Indicated treatment: some 19 received Ad26.COV2.S at low or high dose, single or two shots; about 5 received placebo; per-sample allocation not given. Samples analyzed were those drawn on day 63 after the first vaccine or placebo injection. An Ad26 vector was used to express Wuhan-strain SARS-CoV-2 spike as the vaccine. Regarding the study as a whole: It was vaccine recipients, not placebo recipients, who had the higher spike-specific TCR breadth.

The sequences come from peripheral blood, collected in a trial of Ad26.COV2.S vaccine versus placebo. The sequence came from a person aged 18-60 years who received the Ad26.COV2.S COVID-19 vaccine or a placebo.

The chain's CDR3 is CASSELRGRTEAFF. The CDR3 DNA reads TGTGCCAGCAGTGAACTAAGAGGCCGGACTGAAGCTTTCTTT. V gene TRBV2 combines with J gene TRBJ1-1; D unclear. Trimming shortened V by 2 bases and J by 5 bases, and 12 bases separated the two germline ends. This CDR3 is 14 amino acids long. Germline V gives CDR1 SNHLY, CDR2 FYNNEI.